This record covers a single T cell receptor (beta chain). The record originates from a study of blood T cells in healthy people across ages. Caucasian individuals from Russia who were healthy and aged 6 to 90 acted as donors. Peripheral blood was drawn, approximately 10 milliliters per donor. This CDR3 spans 16 amino acids. The junction had 6 bases not matched to a gene; V was cut back by 1 base and J by 0 bases. The germline CDR1 and CDR2 sequences are DFQATT and SNEGSKA (reference sequence). The use of a sample-barcoded 5' primer and a J-beta primer mix characterized a second PCR of roughly 7 to 12 cycles. TCRdb reprocessed the 5' RACE reads with MiXCR, giving one entry per CDR3 protein. This sample has roughly 930,000 distinct CDR3 sequences, with 40% to 60% found just once.

The receptor was derived from a man in his thirties or forties in good health. The sequenced sample consisted of blood. The chain is built from TRBV20-1 and TRBJ1-1, with 9 bases fitting TRBD1. This chain's CDR3 is CSARGLRDRVNTEAFF. CDR3 nucleotides: TGCAGTGCTAGAGGGCTCCGGGACAGGGTGAACACTGAAGCTTTCTTT.